One sample yielded the 11 T cell receptor beta chains listed below, sequenced in a study of OX40 agonist ivuxolimab in advanced cancers. The table came from immunoSEQ multiplex PCR; TCRdb's copy has only in-frame clones and leaves some out. This table holds approximately 43,000 clones, around 81% found once. The material sequenced was CD4+ or CD8+ T cells sorted from blood, taken in a trial of the OX40 agonist ivuxolimab. These receptors were obtained from an adult with an advanced solid tumor such as melanoma, head and neck, liver or kidney cancer.

This clone occurred a few times. This chain joins TRBV4-2 and TRBJ2-7; D remains ambiguous. The length of the CDR3 is 16 residues. The V end lost 1 base, the J end lost 1 base, and 14 bases lay between the germline ends. The germline V gene encodes CDR1 LGHNA and CDR2 YNFKEQ. CDR3 sequence (DNA): TGTGCCAGCAGCCAAGTGGATGCCGAGAATTCCTACGAGCAGTACTTC. It is translated as CASSQVDAENSYEQYF.

This clone is a singleton in its sample. The V call is TRBV29-1, the J call TRBJ2-7; no firm D call. There are 13 residues in the CDR3. Trimming took 4 bases from V and 2 from J, leaving 12 bases between them. Germline V gene sequence: CDR1 SQVTM, CDR2 ANQGSEA. The CDR3 sequence: CSVGTRHTYEQYF. Written as DNA, the CDR3 is TGCAGCGTTGGGACCAGGCACACCTACGAGCAGTACTTC.

V and J are TRBV10-3 and TRBJ2-2, with TRBD2 identical over 9 bases. This CDR3 has 17 residues. Germline trimming cut 8 bases from V and 0 bases from J; bases unmatched to any gene: 10. Germline lookup yields CDR1 ENHRY and CDR2 SYGVKD. CDR3 amino acids: CAIRGTSLGANTGELFF. DNA of the CDR3: TGTGCCATCCGAGGGACTAGCCTTGGCGCGAACACCGGGGAGCTGTTTTTT.

J is TRBJ1-1 and V is TRBV29-1, with no clear D. The CDR3 runs 12 residues. Germline assignment: CDR1 SQVTM and CDR2 ANQGSEA. Trimming took 0 bases from V and 2 from J, leaving 4 bases between them. The CDR3 sequence is CSVEDLNTEAFF. The CDR3 coding sequence is TGCAGCGTTGAAGACTTAAACACTGAAGCTTTCTTT.

The chain uses TRBV28 and TRBJ1-2; 9 bases are a match to TRBD1. Germline CDR1 MDHEN, CDR2 SYDVKM. CDR3 length: 15 residues. V trimming: 2 bases; J trimming: 7 bases; junction bases outside the gene matches: 8. CDR3: CASSLAGTGWGGYTF. The CDR3 nucleotides read TGTGCCAGCAGTTTAGCCGGGACAGGGTGGGGTGGCTACACCTTC.

On this clone: The junction differs from germline at one of its ends, possibly a read error. The chain links TRBV11-3 to TRBJ1-1; D is uncertain. Germline V lookup: CDR1 SGHNT, CDR2 YENEEA. CDR3 length: 12 residues. CDR3 loop: CASSFGNSEAFF. In DNA, the CDR3 is TGTGCCAGCAGCTTCGGCAACAGTGAAGCTTTCTTT.

The chain combines TRBV9 with TRBJ2-5; TRBD1 aligns across 9 bases. From germline, CDR1 is SGDLS and CDR2 YYNGEE. The CDR3 loop spans 15 amino acids. V shed 0 bases and J 5 bases; nucleotides not matched to a gene: 5. This CDR3 is CASSVGHRGHETQYF. The CDR3 DNA is TGTGCCAGCAGCGTAGGTCACAGGGGGCACGAGACCCAGTACTTC.

The V and J genes are TRBV7-6 and TRBJ1-1; the D is unclear. Germline V lookup: CDR1 SGHVS, CDR2 FNYEAQ. CDR3 size: 13 residues. The V end was cut by 3 bases, the J end by 3 bases, with 8 bases between. CDR3: CASSFVGDTEAFF. The CDR3 coding sequence is TGTGCCAGCAGCTTCGTAGGTGACACTGAAGCTTTCTTT. Full variable domain (remainder filled in from reference TRBV7-6 and TRBJ1-1): GAGVSQSPRYKVTKRGQDVALRCDPISGHVSLYWYRQALGQGPEFLTYFNYEAQQDKSGLPNDRFSAERPEGSISTLTIQRTEQRDSAMYRCASSFVGDTEAFFGQGTRLTVV.

The chain couples TRBV6-5 to TRBJ1-1, with D possibly TRBD1 on 5 matching bases. This CDR3 has 13 amino acids. Trimming took 5 bases from V and 5 from J, leaving 12 bases between them. Germline loops: CDR1 MNHEY, CDR2 SVGAGI. CDR3 sequence (DNA): TGTGCCAGCAGTGGCTCGGGACGGACTGAAGCTTTCTTT. Translation gives CASSGSGRTEAFF.

The table lists this clone with a count of one. The gene calls are TRBV15 and TRBJ2-7; 11 bases match TRBD1. This CDR3 contains 16 residues. Germline loops: CDR1 LNHNV, CDR2 YYDKDF (reference sequence). The J segment lost 4 bases and the V segment lost 1 base, leaving 6 bases of the junction unmatched. The CDR3 DNA reads as TGTGCCACCAGCAGAGGTGGACAGGGGGCGATGTACGAGCAGTACTTC. It specifies CATSRGGQGAMYEQYF. The complete variable domain, with remaining parts taken from reference TRBV15 and TRBJ2-7, reads DAMVIQNPRYQVTQFGKPVTLSCSQTLNHNVMYWYQQKSSQAPKLLFHYYDKDFNNEADTPDNFQSRRPNTSFCFLDIRSPGLGDTAMYLCATSRGGQGAMYEQYFGPGTRLTVT.

The V gene is TRBV28, the J gene TRBJ2-5; D call uncertain. CDR1 and CDR2 from the germline V gene are MDHEN and SYDVKM. The CDR3 length is 13 residues. With 2 bases removed from V and 5 bases from J, the gap between germline ends came to 9 bases. The CDR3 DNA is TGTGCCAGCAGTTTAATCAGCAGGGAGACCCAGTACTTC. Translation: CASSLISRETQYF.